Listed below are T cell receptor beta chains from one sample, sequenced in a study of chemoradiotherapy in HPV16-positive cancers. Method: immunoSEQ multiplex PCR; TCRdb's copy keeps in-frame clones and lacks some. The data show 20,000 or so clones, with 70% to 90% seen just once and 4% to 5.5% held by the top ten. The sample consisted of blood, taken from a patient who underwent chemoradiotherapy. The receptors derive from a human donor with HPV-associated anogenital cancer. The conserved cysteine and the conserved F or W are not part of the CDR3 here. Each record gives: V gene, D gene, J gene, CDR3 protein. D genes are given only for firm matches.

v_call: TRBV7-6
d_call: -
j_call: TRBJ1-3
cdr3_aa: ASSLGGGNTIY

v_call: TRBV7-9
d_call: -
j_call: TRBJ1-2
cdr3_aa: ASSLDGRGNGYT

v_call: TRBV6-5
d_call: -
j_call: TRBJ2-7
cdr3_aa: ASTPSQGSEQY

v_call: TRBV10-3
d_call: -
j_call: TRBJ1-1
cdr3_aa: AVSGESAEAF

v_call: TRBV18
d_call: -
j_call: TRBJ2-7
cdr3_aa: ASSSSGQPFGNEQY

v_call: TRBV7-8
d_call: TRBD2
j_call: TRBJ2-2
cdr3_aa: ASSLAGLAGRTGELF

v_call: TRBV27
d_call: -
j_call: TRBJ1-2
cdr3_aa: ASSLAAGGGYT

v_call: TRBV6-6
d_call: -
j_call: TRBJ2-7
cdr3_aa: ASSPQDGSSYEQY

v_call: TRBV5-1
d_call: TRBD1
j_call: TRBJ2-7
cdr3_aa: ASSLGLGTGGLSYEQY

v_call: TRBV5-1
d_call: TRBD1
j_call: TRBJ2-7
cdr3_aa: ASSLEGTVPQEQY

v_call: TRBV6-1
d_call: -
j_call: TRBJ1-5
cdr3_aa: ASILDGSGFQH

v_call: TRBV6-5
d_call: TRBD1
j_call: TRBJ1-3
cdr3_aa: ASSYTEGAVGNTIY

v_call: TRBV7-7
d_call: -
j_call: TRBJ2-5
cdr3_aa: ASSSTARAGETQY

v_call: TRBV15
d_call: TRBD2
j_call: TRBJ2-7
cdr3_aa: ATSREVPAGAVLGEQY

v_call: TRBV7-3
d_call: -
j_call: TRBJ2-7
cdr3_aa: ASSSRKGHEQY

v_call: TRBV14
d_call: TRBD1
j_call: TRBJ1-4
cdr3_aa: ASVTYGTVNEKLF

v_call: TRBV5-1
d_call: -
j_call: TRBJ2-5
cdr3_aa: ASSPITQGETQY

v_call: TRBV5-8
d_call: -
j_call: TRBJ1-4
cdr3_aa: ASSPDRINEKLF

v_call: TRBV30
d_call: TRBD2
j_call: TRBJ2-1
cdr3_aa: AWRSSTSGDDEQF

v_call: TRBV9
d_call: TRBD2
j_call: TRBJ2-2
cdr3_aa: ASSPPSSGGNTGELF

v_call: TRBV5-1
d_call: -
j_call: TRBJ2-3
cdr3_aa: ASSLGLYPDTQY

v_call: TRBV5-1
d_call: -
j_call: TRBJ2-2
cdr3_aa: ASSLDTANTGELF

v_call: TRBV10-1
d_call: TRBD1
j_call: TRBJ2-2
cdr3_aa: ASSSTGTGGGGELF

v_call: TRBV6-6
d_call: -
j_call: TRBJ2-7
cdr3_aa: ASRFTGEQY

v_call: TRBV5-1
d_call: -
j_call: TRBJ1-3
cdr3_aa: ASSFNPPTDPVGNTIY

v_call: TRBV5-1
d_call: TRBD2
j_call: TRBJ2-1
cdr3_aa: ASSLRSGGPGTYNEQF

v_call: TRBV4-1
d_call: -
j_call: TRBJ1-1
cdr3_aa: ASSQGPRGNTEAF

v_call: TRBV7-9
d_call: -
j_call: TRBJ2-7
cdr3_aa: ASSSPRGAGYEQY

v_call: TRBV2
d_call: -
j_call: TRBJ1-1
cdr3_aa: ASAERTEAF

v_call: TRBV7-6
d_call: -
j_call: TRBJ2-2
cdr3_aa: ASSLEEGWNTGELF

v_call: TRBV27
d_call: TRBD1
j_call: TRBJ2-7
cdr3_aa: ASTGTGYYEQY

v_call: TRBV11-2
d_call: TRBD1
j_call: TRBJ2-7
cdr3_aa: ASRWTGGTYEQY

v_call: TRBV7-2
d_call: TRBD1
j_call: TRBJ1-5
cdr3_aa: ASSSGTGSNQPQH

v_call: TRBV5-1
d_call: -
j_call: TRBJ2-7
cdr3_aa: ASSWGGSYEQY

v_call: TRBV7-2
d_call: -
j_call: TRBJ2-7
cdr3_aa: ASSPDGGPLYEQY

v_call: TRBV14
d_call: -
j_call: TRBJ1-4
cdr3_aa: ASSHRGDNEKLF

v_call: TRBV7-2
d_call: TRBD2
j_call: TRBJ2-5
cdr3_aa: ASSSRTSGKETQY

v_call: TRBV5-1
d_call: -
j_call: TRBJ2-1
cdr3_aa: ASSLAVVNNEQF

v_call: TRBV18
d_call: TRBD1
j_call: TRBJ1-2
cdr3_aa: ASSETGGWISYT

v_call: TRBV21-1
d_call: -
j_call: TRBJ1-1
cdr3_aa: ASRRDGNTEAF

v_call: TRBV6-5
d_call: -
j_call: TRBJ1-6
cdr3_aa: ASTPASYNSPLH

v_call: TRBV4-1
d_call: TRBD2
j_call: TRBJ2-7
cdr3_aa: ASSQTYSGSSYEQY

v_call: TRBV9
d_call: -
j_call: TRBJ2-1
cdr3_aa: ASSPQRSEQF

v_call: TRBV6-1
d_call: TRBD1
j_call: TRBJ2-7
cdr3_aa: ASSDTGGPYEQY

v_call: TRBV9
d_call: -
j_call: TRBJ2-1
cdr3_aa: ASSWKGGSDNEQF

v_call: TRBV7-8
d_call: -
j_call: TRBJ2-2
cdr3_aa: ASSLGGSGELF

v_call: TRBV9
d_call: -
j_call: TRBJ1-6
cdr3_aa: ASSATSLSGNNSPLH

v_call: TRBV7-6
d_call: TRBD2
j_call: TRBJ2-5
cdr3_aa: ASSLRLAGGQETQY

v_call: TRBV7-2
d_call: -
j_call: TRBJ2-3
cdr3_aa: ASSLGTLRLDTDTQY

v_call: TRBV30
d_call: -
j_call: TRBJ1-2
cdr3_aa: AWSVVSGGIGYT

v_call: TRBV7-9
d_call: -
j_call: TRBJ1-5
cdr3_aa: ASSAALDRPQH

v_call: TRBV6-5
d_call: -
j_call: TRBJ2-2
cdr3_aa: ASRVDSRGTGELF

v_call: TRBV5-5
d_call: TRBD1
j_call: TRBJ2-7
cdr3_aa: ASSPWTGSTYEQY

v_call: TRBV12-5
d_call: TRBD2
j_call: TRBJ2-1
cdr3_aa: ASGSTPTSGRNNEQF

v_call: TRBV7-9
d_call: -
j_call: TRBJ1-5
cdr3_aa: ASSLDRQPQH